One and the same sample provided the 25 T cell receptor beta chains below, sequenced in a study of CD8 T cells in ankylosing spondylitis. TCRdb fed the 5' RACE reads into MiXCR, producing one record per CDR3 protein. This table holds 250,000 to 350,000 distinct CDR3 sequences, about 20% found once. The sequencing input was blood, either unsorted or a sorted T cell fraction (not recorded which). The source of these receptors is a male donor with ankylosing spondylitis or in good health (not recorded which).

V gene TRBV5-1 combines with J gene TRBJ1-5, with no clear D. Germline CDR1 is SGHRS and CDR2 is YFSETQ. V lost 1 base and J lost 2, with 10 bases in between. The CDR3 totals 15 residues. CDR3 bases: TGCGCCAGCAGCTTGCTCGGGGAGGGCAATCAGCCCCAGCATTTT. Its protein product is CASSLLGEGNQPQHF.

This chain uses TRBV6-2 or TRBV6-3 with TRBJ2-7, with 9 bases matching TRBD1. V was clipped by 8 bases and J by 5 bases; unmatched bases: 7. This CDR3 is 13 amino acids long. Per germline, CDR1 MNHEY and CDR2 SVGEGT. This CDR3 reads CASGPGQGDEQYV. CDR3 in DNA: TGTGCCAGCGGGCCGGGACAGGGTGACGAGCAGTACGTC.

V is TRBV5-1 and J is TRBJ2-2; D ambiguous. Trimming cost V 0 bases and J 0 bases, with 9 bases left between them. The CDR3 contains 16 residues. Germline values: CDR1 SGHRS, CDR2 YFSETQ. The CDR3 DNA reads TGCGCCAGCAGCTTGGCCGGCTACCCGAACACCGGGGAGCTGTTTTTT. It codes for CASSLAGYPNTGELFF.

This rearrangement joins TRBV3-1 to TRBJ2-5; D unresolved. The CDR3 is 18 residues long. Trimming took 0 bases from V and 0 from J, leaving 17 bases between them. CDR1 LGHDT and CDR2 YNNKEL come from the germline V gene (reference sequence). CDR3 DNA: TGTGCCAGCAGCCAAGATCAACGAGCGTTCCAGTACCAAGAGACCCAGTACTTC. Amino acids: CASSQDQRAFQYQETQYF.

This clonotype was picked up a small number of times. J is TRBJ2-3 and V is TRBV20-1, with 12 bases matching TRBD2. The CDR3 loop spans 15 amino acids. Germline assignment: CDR1 DFQATT and CDR2 SNEGSKA (reference sequence). The CDR3 DNA follows: TGCAGACCCATCCTAGCGGGGGGGCCTTCGGATACGCAGTATTTT. It codes for CRPILAGGPSDTQYF.

This clonotype was seen a few times. The chain uses TRBV5-1 and TRBJ2-3; unclear D gene. Trimming took off 5 bases at V and 2 bases at J, with 6 bases between the two ends. Germline CDR1 and CDR2: SGHRS and YFSETQ. The CDR3 runs to 12 residues. CDR3 amino acids: CASSRFTDTQYF. In DNA form, the CDR3 reads TGCGCCAGCAGTCGGTTCACAGATACGCAGTATTTT. The whole variable domain, filled in from reference TRBV5-1 and TRBJ2-3, reads KAGVTQTPRYLIKTRGQQVTLSCSPISGHRSVSWYQQTPGQGLQFLFEYFSETQRNKGNFPGRFSGRQFSNSRSEMNVSTLELGDSALYLCASSRFTDTQYFGPGTRLTVL.

V is TRBV28 and J is TRBJ2-1, with D uncertain. The CDR3 is made up of 11 amino acids. Germline CDR1 is MDHEN and CDR2 is SYDVKM. V was pared by 4 bases and J by 8 bases, with 6 bases between. CDR3 bases: TGTGCCAGCAGTTCGAAACATGAGCAGTTCTTC. Protein: CASSSKHEQFF.

This clonotype has just a few counts. This chain links TRBV20-1 with TRBJ1-6; D is ambiguous. The germline gives CDR1 DFQATT, CDR2 SNEGSKA (reference sequence). V lost 2 bases and J 9 bases, leaving 14 bases between the germline ends. The CDR3 consists of 14 residues. CDR3 in amino acids: CSARPTGVPSPLHF. CDR3 DNA sequence: TGCAGTGCTAGACCTACGGGCGTTCCTTCACCCCTCCACTTT.

The chain is built from TRBV20-1 and TRBJ2-1, with D tentatively TRBD2 (6 bases). V dropped 8 bases and J dropped 6 bases, with 17 bases sitting between them. The CDR3 totals 13 residues. CDR1 DFQATT and CDR2 SNEGSKA come from the germline V gene (reference sequence). The CDR3 DNA follows: TGCAGTACAAAAGGGGTGGGGGGCAATGAGCAGTTCTTC. Its protein product is CSTKGVGGNEQFF.

This chain connects TRBV10-3 to TRBJ2-3, with 8 bases that match TRBD2. This CDR3 has 14 amino acids. CDR1 is ENHRY and CDR2 is SYGVKD in the germline V gene. V lost 11 bases and J lost 2; bases outside the gene matches: 9. Here the CDR3 reads CAGAGTSNTDTQYF. In nucleotides, the CDR3 is TGTGCCGGAGCCGGGACTAGTAACACAGATACGCAGTATTTT.

This clonotype has only a few counts. CDR3 nucleotides: TGTGCCAGCTCCGCCGGGGGACTTGGAGATACGCAGTATTTT. Protein sequence: CASSAGGLGDTQYF. The chain has TRBV6-1 and TRBJ2-3; D possibly corresponds to TRBD2 (6 bases). Deletions cut 8 bases from V and 5 bases from J, with 17 bases between. Per germline, CDR1 MNHNS and CDR2 SASEGT. This CDR3 is built from 14 residues.

This rearrangement joins TRBV5-1 to TRBJ1-1, with 8 positions matching TRBD1. V shed 0 bases, J shed 2 bases, and the junction held 6 bases outside the gene matches. CDR1 SGHRS and CDR2 YFSETQ come from the germline V gene. This CDR3 is 16 amino acids long. Written as DNA, the CDR3 is TGCGCCAGCAGCTTGGTACCGGGACAGGCAAACACTGAAGCTTTCTTT. The encoded protein is CASSLVPGQANTEAFF.

The chain uses TRBV5-1 and TRBJ2-3, with TRBD1 identical over 8 bases. CDR1 is SGHRS and CDR2 is YFSETQ in the germline V gene. Losses at the gene ends were 4 bases for V and 0 bases for J; bases not matched to a gene: 4. The CDR3 sequence is 15 residues long. The CDR3 sequence: CASSKDRASTDTQYF. In DNA form, the CDR3 reads TGCGCCAGCAGCAAGGACAGGGCCAGCACAGATACGCAGTATTTT.

The V gene is TRBV6-1, the J gene TRBJ2-7; weak D call: TRBD2 (6 bases). The V and J ends lost 6 bases and 9 bases respectively, with 24 bases between them. Looked up from germline, CDR1 is MNHNS and CDR2 is SASEGT. This CDR3 spans 15 amino acids. CDR3 in DNA: TGTGCCAGCAGCCGACGGGGTAGCGGCCCTAATTGGCAGTACGTC. Amino acids: CASSRRGSGPNWQYV.

This clonotype has more than one count but fewer than ten. The V gene is TRBV5-8, the J gene TRBJ1-5; 10 bases fit TRBD1. The CDR3 loop spans 15 amino acids. Per germline, CDR1 SGHTS and CDR2 YDEGEE. V lost 3 bases, J lost 10 bases, and 10 bases stayed unmatched. The CDR3 DNA is TGTGCCAGCAGCTCGGGACAGGGGTCTATCATCCCCCAGCATTTT. Translation gives CASSSGQGSIIPQHF.

The chain couples TRBV11-2 to TRBJ2-7; the D is unclear. Trimming took off 0 bases at V and 4 bases at J, with 7 bases between the two ends. Germline CDR1 is SGHAT and CDR2 is FQNNGV. This CDR3 region has 13 residues. DNA for the CDR3: TGTGCCAGCAGCTTAGATTACGAATACGAGCAGTACGTC. Translating it yields CASSLDYEYEQYV.

This clonotype was recorded at least ten times. The genes are TRBV10-3 and TRBJ1-2, with D uncertain. V dropped 6 bases and J dropped 3 bases, with 11 bases sitting between them. This CDR3 has 13 amino acids. CDR1 and CDR2 from the germline V gene are ENHRY and SYGVKD. Written as DNA, the CDR3 is TGTGCCATCAGCCCGGACGGAGACTATGGCTACACCTTC. Protein product: CAISPDGDYGYTF.

This clonotype showed up many times. The rearrangement joins TRBV24-1 to TRBJ2-2; TRBD2 matches at 9 bases. V was clipped by 1 base and J by 4 bases; unmatched bases: 3. The CDR3 sequence is 16 residues long. Germline values: CDR1 KGHDR, CDR2 SFDVKD. The CDR3 DNA is TGTGCCACCAGTGATTTACGCGGGAGGGCCACCGGGGAGCTGTTTTTT. It encodes CATSDLRGRATGELFF.

The chain links TRBV12-3 or TRBV12-4 to TRBJ2-2; 8 bases match TRBD1. Losses at the gene ends were 5 bases for V and 5 bases for J; bases not matched to a gene: 7. This CDR3 is 15 amino acids long. The CDR3 loop reads CASSGPTGVTGELFF. As DNA, the CDR3 is TGTGCCAGCAGTGGCCCGACAGGGGTGACCGGGGAGCTGTTTTTT.

This clonotype appeared a few times. The V call is TRBV7-8, the J call TRBJ2-2; 12 bases match TRBD2. CDR1 and CDR2 (germline): SGHVS, FQNEAQ. Germline trimming cut 3 bases from V and 1 base from J; bases unmatched to any gene: 6. CDR3 length equals 18 residues. The CDR3 DNA follows: TGTGCCAGCAGCTTTTCTAGCGGGGGGGGCCGGAACACCGGGGAGCTGTTTTTT. The encoded protein is CASSFSSGGGRNTGELFF.

A few counts support this clonotype. The chain is built from TRBV2 and TRBJ2-7; the D gene is possibly TRBD2 (5 bases). Germline V gene sequence: CDR1 SNHLY, CDR2 FYNNEI. Trimming stripped 2 bases from V and 2 bases from J, with 10 bases between. CDR3 length equals 14 residues. In DNA, the CDR3 is TGTGCCAGCAGTGAACTCATACTAGCCTACGAGCAGTACGTC. Its protein product is CASSELILAYEQYV.

This clonotype was observed a few times. This chain uses TRBV5-1 with TRBJ2-1; a weak D match, TRBD2 (6 bases). The V end was cut by 7 bases, the J end by 2 bases, with 22 bases between. Germline CDR1 and CDR2: SGHRS and YFSETQ. CDR3 length equals 17 residues. The CDR3 reads CASSLGDTRGAYNEQFF. The CDR3 nucleotides are TGCGCCAGCTCCTTGGGAGATACGCGGGGAGCCTACAATGAGCAGTTCTTC. Supplemented by reference TRBV5-1 and TRBJ2-1, the full variable domain reads KAGVTQTPRYLIKTRGQQVTLSCSPISGHRSVSWYQQTPGQGLQFLFEYFSETQRNKGNFPGRFSGRQFSNSRSEMNVSTLELGDSALYLCASSLGDTRGAYNEQFFGPGTRLTVL.

The V call is TRBV11-2, the J call TRBJ2-3; tentative D call: TRBD2 (6 bases). V lost 1 base and J 2 bases, leaving 10 bases between the germline ends. Per germline, CDR1 SGHAT and CDR2 FQNNGV. CDR3 length: 15 amino acids. The CDR3 bases are TGTGCCAGCAGCTTAGGGACTACTCACACAGATACGCAGTATTTT. Amino acid sequence: CASSLGTTHTDTQYF.

This chain uses TRBV4-2 with TRBJ1-4; 9 nucleotides match TRBD1. Trimming took 7 bases from V and 8 from J; bases not matched to a gene: 8. The CDR3 consists of 14 residues. The germline CDR1 and CDR2 sequences are LGHNA and YNFKEQ. CDR3 DNA sequence: TGTGCCAGCACCGTGGGACAGGGCCAGGAAAAACTGTTTTTT. Protein product: CASTVGQGQEKLFF.

The V gene is TRBV12-3 or TRBV12-4, the J gene TRBJ1-2; no clear D gene. V was pared by 0 bases and J by 4 bases, with 9 bases between. The CDR3 is 14 residues long. The CDR3 region has the DNA TGTGCCAGCAGTTTAGCGCACGGATCCTATGGCTACACCTTC. This gives the protein CASSLAHGSYGYTF.